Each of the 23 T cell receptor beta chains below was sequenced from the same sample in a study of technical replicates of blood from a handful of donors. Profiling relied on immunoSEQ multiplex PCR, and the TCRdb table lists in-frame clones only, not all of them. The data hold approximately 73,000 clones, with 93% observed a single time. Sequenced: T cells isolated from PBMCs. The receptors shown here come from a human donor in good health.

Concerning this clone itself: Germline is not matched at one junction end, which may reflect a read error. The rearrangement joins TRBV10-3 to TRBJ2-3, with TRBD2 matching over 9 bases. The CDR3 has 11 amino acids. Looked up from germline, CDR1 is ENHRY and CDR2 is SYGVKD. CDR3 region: CAISPGLATHF. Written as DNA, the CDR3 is TGTGCCATCAGTCCGGGACTAGCCACGCATTTT.

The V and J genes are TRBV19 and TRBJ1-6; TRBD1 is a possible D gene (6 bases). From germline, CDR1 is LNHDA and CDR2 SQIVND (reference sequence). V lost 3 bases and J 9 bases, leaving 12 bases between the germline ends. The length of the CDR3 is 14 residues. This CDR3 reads CASSIAGAGSPLHF. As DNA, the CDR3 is TGTGCCAGTAGTATTGCGGGGGCAGGTTCACCCCTCCACTTT.

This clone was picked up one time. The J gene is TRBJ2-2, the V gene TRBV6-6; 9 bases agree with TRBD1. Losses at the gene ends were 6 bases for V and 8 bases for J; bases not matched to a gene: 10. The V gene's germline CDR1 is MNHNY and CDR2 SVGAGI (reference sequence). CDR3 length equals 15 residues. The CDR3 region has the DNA TGTGCCAGCAGATCCGACAGGGGGGGTTTAGGGGAGCTGTTTTTT. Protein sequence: CASRSDRGGLGELFF.

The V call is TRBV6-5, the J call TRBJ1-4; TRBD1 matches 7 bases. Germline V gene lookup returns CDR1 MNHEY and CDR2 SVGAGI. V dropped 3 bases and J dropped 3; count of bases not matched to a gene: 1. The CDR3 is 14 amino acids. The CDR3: CASSYGQANEKLFF. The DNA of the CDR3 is TGTGCCAGCAGTTATGGACAGGCTAATGAAAAACTGTTTTTT.

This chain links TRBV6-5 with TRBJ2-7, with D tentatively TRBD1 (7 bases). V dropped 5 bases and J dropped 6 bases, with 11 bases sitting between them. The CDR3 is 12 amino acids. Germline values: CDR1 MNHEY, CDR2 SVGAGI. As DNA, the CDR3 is TGTGCCAGCAGTCGTCAGGGGGGCGAGCAGTACTTC. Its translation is CASSRQGGEQYF.

As DNA, the CDR3 is TGCAGCTCCCGTCTCCGGGACAGGGGGCTGGGGGAGCAGTACTTC. Amino acid sequence: CSSRLRDRGLGEQYF. The rearrangement links TRBV29-1 to TRBJ2-7, with 12 bases identical to TRBD1. Germline CDR1 is SQVTM and CDR2 is ANQGSEA. This CDR3 is built from 15 residues. The trim removed 8 bases at V and 7 bases at J, leaving 15 bases unmatched.

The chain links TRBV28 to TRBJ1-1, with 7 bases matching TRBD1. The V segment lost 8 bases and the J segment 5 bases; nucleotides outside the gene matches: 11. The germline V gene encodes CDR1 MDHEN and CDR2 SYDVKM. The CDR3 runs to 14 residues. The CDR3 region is CASASGGRYTEAFF. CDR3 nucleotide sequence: TGTGCCAGCGCTTCAGGGGGAAGGTATACTGAAGCTTTCTTT.

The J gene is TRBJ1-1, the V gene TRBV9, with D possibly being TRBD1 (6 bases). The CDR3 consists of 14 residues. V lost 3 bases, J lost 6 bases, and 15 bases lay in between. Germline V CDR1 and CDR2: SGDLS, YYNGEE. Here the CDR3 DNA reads TGTGCCAGCAGCGAGGGCGGGGGGGCCTCTGAAGCTTTCTTT. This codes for CASSEGGGASEAFF.

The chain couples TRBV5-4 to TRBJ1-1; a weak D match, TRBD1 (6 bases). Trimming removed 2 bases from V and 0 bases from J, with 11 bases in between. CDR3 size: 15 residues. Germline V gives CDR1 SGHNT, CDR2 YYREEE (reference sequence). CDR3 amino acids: CASSLGQPMNTEAFF. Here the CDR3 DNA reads TGTGCCAGCAGCTTAGGACAGCCCATGAACACTGAAGCTTTCTTT. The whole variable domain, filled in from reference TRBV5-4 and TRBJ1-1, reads ETGVTQSPTHLIKTRGQQVTLRCSSQSGHNTVSWYQQALGQGPQFIFQYYREEENGRGNFPPRFSGLQFPNYSSELNVNALELDDSALYLCASSLGQPMNTEAFFGQGTRLTVV.

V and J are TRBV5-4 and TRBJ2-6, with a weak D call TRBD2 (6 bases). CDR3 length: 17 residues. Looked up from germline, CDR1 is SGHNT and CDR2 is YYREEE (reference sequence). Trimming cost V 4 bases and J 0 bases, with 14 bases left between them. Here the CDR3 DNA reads TGTGCCAGCAGCGGCGGGACGGCCAGCTCTGGGGCCAACGTCCTGACTTTC. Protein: CASSGGTASSGANVLTF. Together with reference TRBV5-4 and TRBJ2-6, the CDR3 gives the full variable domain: ETGVTQSPTHLIKTRGQQVTLRCSSQSGHNTVSWYQQALGQGPQFIFQYYREEENGRGNFPPRFSGLQFPNYSSELNVNALELDDSALYLCASSGGTASSGANVLTFGAGSRLTVL.

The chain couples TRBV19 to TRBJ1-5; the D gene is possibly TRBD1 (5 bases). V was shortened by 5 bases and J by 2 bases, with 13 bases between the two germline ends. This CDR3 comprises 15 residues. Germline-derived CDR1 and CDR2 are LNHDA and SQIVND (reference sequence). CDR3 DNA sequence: TGTGCCAGTAGTGTAAGACAGTTTGGCAATCAGCCCCAGCATTTT. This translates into CASSVRQFGNQPQHF.

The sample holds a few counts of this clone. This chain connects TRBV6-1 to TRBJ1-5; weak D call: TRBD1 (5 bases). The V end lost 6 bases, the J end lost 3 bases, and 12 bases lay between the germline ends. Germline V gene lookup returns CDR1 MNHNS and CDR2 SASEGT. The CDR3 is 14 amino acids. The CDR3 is CASRDRQSNQPQHF. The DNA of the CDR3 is TGTGCCAGCAGGGATAGACAGTCCAATCAGCCCCAGCATTTT.

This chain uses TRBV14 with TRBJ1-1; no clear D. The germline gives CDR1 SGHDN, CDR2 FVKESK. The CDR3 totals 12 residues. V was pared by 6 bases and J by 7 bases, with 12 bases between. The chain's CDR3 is CASSYTGFEAFF. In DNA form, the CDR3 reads TGTGCCAGCAGTTACACGGGGTTTGAAGCTTTCTTT. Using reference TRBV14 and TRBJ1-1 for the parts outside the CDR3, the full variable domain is EAGVTQFPSHSVIEKGQTVTLRCDPISGHDNLYWYRRVMGKEIKFLLHFVKESKQDESGMPNNRFLAERTGGTYSTLKVQPAELEDSGVYFCASSYTGFEAFFGQGTRLTVV.

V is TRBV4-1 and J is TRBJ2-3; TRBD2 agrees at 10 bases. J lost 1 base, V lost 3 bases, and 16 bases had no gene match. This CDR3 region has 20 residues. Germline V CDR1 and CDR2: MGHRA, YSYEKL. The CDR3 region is CASSHFTSGGARDGTDTQYF. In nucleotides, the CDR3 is TGCGCCAGCAGCCACTTCACCAGCGGGGGGGCCCGGGATGGCACAGATACGCAGTATTTT.

The CDR3 sequence: CASSVSGGTHTGELFF. The CDR3 DNA follows: TGTGCCAGCAGCGTTAGCGGGGGGACACACACCGGGGAGCTGTTTTTT. The chain combines TRBV9 with TRBJ2-2, with 10 bases matching TRBD2. Germline values: CDR1 SGDLS, CDR2 YYNGEE. J gave up 3 bases and V 2 bases, and 4 bases lay outside the gene matches. This CDR3 has 16 residues. The whole variable domain, filled in from reference TRBV9 and TRBJ2-2, reads DSGVTQTPKHLITATGQRVTLRCSPRSGDLSVYWYQQSLDQGLQFLIQYYNGEERAKGNILERFSAQQFPDLHSELNLSSLELGDSALYFCASSVSGGTHTGELFFGEGSRLTVL.

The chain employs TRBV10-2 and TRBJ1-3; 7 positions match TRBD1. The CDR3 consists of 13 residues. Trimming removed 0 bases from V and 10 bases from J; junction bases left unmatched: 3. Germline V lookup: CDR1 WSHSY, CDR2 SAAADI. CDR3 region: CASSESGGNTIYF. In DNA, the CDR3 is TGCGCCAGCAGTGAGTCAGGGGGCAATACCATATATTTT.

The CDR3 DNA sequence: TGTGCCAGCAGTTCCCCGGGGGAGTTGGGATACGAGCAGTACTTC. Encoded protein: CASSSPGELGYEQYF. The rearrangement links TRBV28 to TRBJ2-7; weak D call: TRBD2 (6 bases). The CDR3 totals 15 residues. V lost 4 bases to trimming and J lost 4 bases, with 17 bases between them. CDR1 is MDHEN, CDR2 SYDVKM, per germline.

Written as DNA, the CDR3 is TGTGCCAGCAAGCCCACAGGGGGATGGGGCTTTAGCAATCAGCCCCAGCATTTT. Its translation: CASKPTGGWGFSNQPQHF. The rearrangement links TRBV27 to TRBJ1-5, with 8 positions matching TRBD1. Germline values: CDR1 MNHEY, CDR2 SMNVEV (reference sequence). Unmatched junction bases numbered 14, after V lost 7 bases and J lost 0 bases. The CDR3 has 18 amino acids.

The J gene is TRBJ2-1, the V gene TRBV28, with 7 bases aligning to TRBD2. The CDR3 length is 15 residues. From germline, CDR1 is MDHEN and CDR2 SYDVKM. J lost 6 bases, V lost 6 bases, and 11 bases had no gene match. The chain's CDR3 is CASRDGLGSGNEQFF. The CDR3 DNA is TGTGCCAGCAGGGACGGACTAGGTAGCGGCAATGAGCAGTTCTTC.

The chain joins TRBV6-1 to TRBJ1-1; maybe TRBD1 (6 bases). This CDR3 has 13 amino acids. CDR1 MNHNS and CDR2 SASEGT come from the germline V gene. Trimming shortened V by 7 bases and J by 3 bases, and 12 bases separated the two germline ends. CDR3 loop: CASNIDRYTEAFF. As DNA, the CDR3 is TGTGCCAGCAATATCGACAGGTACACTGAAGCTTTCTTT.

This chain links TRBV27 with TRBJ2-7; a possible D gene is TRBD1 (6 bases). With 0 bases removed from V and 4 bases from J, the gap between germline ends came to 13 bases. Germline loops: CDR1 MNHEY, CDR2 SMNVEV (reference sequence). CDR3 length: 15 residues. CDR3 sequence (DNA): TGTGCCAGCAGTTTATCGGGGGCCTCATTGTACGAGCAGTACTTC. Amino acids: CASSLSGASLYEQYF.

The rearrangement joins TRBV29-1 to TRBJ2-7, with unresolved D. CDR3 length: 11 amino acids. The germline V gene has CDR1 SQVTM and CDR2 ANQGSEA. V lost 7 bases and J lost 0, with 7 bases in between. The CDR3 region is CSALSSYEQYF. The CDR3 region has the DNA TGCAGCGCGTTGAGCTCCTACGAGCAGTACTTC.

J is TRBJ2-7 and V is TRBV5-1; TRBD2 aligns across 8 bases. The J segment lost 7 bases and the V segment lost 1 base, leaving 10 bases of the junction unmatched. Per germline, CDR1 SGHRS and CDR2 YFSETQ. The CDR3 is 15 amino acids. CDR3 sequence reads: CASSLTSGRAGEQYF. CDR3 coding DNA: TGCGCCAGCAGCTTGACTAGCGGAAGAGCGGGGGAGCAGTACTTC.